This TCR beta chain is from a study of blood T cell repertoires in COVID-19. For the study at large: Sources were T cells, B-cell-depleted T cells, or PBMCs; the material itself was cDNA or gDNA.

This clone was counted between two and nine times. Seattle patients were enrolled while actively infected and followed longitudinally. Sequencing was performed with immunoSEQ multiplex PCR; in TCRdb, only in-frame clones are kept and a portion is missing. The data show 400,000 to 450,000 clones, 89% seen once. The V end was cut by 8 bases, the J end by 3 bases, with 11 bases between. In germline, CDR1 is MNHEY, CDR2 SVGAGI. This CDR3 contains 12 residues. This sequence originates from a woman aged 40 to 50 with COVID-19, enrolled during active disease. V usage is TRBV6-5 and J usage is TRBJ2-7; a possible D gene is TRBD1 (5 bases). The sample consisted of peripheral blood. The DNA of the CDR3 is TGTGCCAGCGGCCCAGGGATCTACGAGCAGTACTTC. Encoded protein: CASGPGIYEQYF.